Below, one T cell receptor (beta chain) is given with its context. The target antigen is unknown. This entry is derived from a study of Ad26.COV2.S vaccination and SARS-CoV-2 variants. Study-wide background: Trial arm assignment for the donor was COV1001 Ad26.COV2.S. General study results and limits: Placebo recipients and vaccine recipients were similar in non-spike TCR breadth.

TCRdb's copy holds only in-frame clones and misses some; the assay was immunoSEQ multiplex PCR. Here the sample spans 350,000 to 500,000 clones, around 90% being singletons. From germline, CDR1 is MDHEN and CDR2 SYDVKM. The CDR3 has 16 amino acids. V was trimmed by 5 bases and J by 1 base, leaving 17 bases between them. Treatment meaning: some 19 received Ad26.COV2.S at low or high dose, single or two shots; 5 received placebo; per-sample allocation not given. Day 63 after the first vaccine or placebo injection was the time point for sampling. V usage is TRBV28 and J usage is TRBJ1-1; TRBD1 is a possible D gene (6 bases). Sequences were derived from peripheral blood, sampled in a trial of Ad26.COV2.S vaccine versus placebo. The clonotype comes from a person aged 18-65 years who received the Ad26.COV2.S COVID-19 vaccine or a placebo. Written as DNA, the CDR3 is TGTGCCAGCAGTCTTCTTTCGGGACAAAGGAACACTGAAGCTTTCTTT. Translation gives CASSLLSGQRNTEAFF.